This TCR beta chain is from a study of cytomegalovirus exposure and HLA in healthy donors (dated by TCRdb to about 2017). The study in broad terms: In an earlier analysis of roughly 500 of the donors, about 260 Gb of sequence data and 90 million to 120 million unique TCR beta sequences from 180 million or so T cells were reported. An early release covering 550 to 650 HLA-typed donors comprised approximately 290 gigabases of sequencing data and tens of millions of unique TCR sequences. The study aimed to test whether signatures of past pathogen exposure could be identified by cataloging public T cell receptors. Roughly 5 DR-DQ haplotypes were handled as single units for association and clustering because linkage in the cohort was strong. To predict cytomegalovirus infection status, the study brought together high-throughput TCR immunosequencing, statistical association of individual TCRs with disease status, and machine learning. The study profiled the T cell repertoires of approximately 700 subjects by immunosequencing and related them to cytomegalovirus serostatus. The genetic ancestry cluster associated with self-reported Caucasian donors included 65% to 90% of the roughly 410 genotyped donors. An earlier analysis of several hundred of the donors used high-throughput TCR beta sequencing to judge whether each TCR beta V gene segment behaved as functional or pseudogenic. Along with the roughly 670-subject first cohort, a separate validation cohort of over a hundred different subjects was used. The number of donors typed differed by locus, with 629-630 for A, B, C, DRB1 and DQB1, around 500 for DQA1, about 610 for DPA1, and 450 to 480 for DPB1. Among around 400 genotyped donors of the cohort, an average of around 250,000 unique TCR beta nucleotide sequences was sequenced per donor, of which roughly 18% were non-productive. Every repertoire in the discovery cohort had been generated on one and the same sequencing platform. Rather than using new phenotypic data, the later analysis identified candidate immune exposures from TCR beta sequences and from how often those sequences occurred across donors. In a later genetic analysis, genome-wide SNP genotypes for about 55% of the roughly 670 donors were used, and that subset was treated as a discovery cohort. Donor age, sex, ethnicity and CMV serostatus were collected together with the repertoire data. A later analysis re-examined previously published TCR beta repertoires from about 700 donors and added high-resolution HLA genotyping to investigate patterns of TCR occurrence. Class I and class II HLA loci were covered by the typing at four-digit resolution.

The germline V gene supplies CDR1 SGHTA and CDR2 FQGNSA. From the cysteine up to the phenylalanine, the CDR3 has a length of 15 residues. Left in the record is the CDR3 DNA by itself, 45 bases read in frame from the first base. V is trimmed back by 0 bases and J by 5 bases, and the junction contains 3 bases that no gene match accounts for. Library preparation employed the immunoSEQ multiplex PCR assay. For the multiplex PCR, a mixture combining 60 forward primers for TCR Vbeta segments and 13 reverse primers for TCR Jbeta segments was used. A multiplex PCR assay on genomic DNA amplified the CDR3 region of rearranged TCR beta genes. Amplified TCR beta libraries were sequenced as 87-base-pair reads on the Illumina HiSeq System. In the authors' own workflow: In a later analysis, tens of millions of unique TCR beta chains were counted across the 666 repertoires, and roughly 11 million of these chains were shared by at least two donors. Raw reads were error-corrected and collapsed into unique sequences by a nearest-neighbor algorithm in which closely related sequences were merged to remove PCR and sequencing errors. CDR3 sequences were aligned to IMGT reference sequences to assign V, D and J gene segments. For a sequence to be retained, at least a six-nucleotide match to both a V gene segment and a J gene segment was required. A rearrangement was called productive if the CDR3 had no stop codons and remained in frame with V and J, and every other rearrangement was called non-productive. Following IMGT convention, CDR3 was defined as the stretch from the second conserved V-encoded cysteine up to the conserved J-encoded phenylalanine. The earlier analysis of fewer than 700 of the donors excluded sequences that lacked an unambiguous match to a single V gene segment. In an earlier analysis of 587 of the donors, a V segment was called functional when productive rearrangements were above 56.7%, and segregating when the standard deviation between donors exceeded 5%. A statistical classification framework was built to diagnose cytomegalovirus status from the catalog of TCR beta chain sequences. V and J gene assignment, in a later analysis, came from comparing TCR nucleotide sequences with IMGT/GENE-DB human TR gene sequences. In a later analysis, CDR3 sequences and most-parsimonious VDJ recombination scenarios were assigned using the TCRdist pipeline. In a later analysis, each TCR beta chain was defined by its CDR3 amino acid sequence together with its V-gene family, and reads lacking a unique V-gene family were excluded. In a later analysis, approximately 590 highly shared, low-generation-probability nucleotide sequences were removed to address suspected cross-contamination and a sequencing artifact. For each public chain, a later analysis derived a clonal expansion index from normalized ranks of inferred template counts within each repertoire. Generation probabilities in a later analysis came from a VDJ recombination model fitted to out-of-frame rearrangements, and those results were checked against IGoR. In a later analysis, TCR-TCR, TCR-HLA and TCR-CMV co-occurrence was scored with hypergeometric tests, and a repertoire-size bias correction was applied to TCR pairs. A later analysis estimated false discovery rates by permuting HLA or CMV assignments 20 times. In a later analysis, co-occurring TCRs were grouped with DBSCAN, and TCRdist sequence similarity was added when clustering was performed within HLA-allele-positive subsets. Co-occurrence clustering excluded repertoires with fewer than 30,000 or more than 120,000 public chains, plus five with anomalous nucleotide sharing. The clones in this table, taken by TCRdb from immuneACCESS, are in-frame only. Not every clone is retained; where verified, under half of the shortfall comes from an unresolved V gene, and the cause of the rest is unknown. That table furnishes V, J and clone size, whereas the DNA furnished D and trimming. The sample table holds roughly 140,000 clones, of which 60% to 80% were seen once. About 0.64% of the sample rests with the top ten.

About this clone: Its recognized antigen is unknown. No qualities accompany the bases; no much larger clone lies one base away.

The paper as a whole reports these results and caveats: In a later analysis, several top co-occurrence clusters were reported to appear linked to parvovirus B19, influenza, CMV and Epstein-Barr virus. The authors suggested that the approach could potentially be extended to other disease states and immunological phenotypes. An association between a missense DCLRE1C variant and V-gene and J-gene trimming of TCR beta chains was found in a later genetic analysis and replicated in an independent cohort. Correlated functional status among segregating V segments might be attributable to linkage disequilibrium, but an unknown experimental factor could not be ruled out. In an earlier analysis of 587 of the donors, most TCR beta V segments appeared in productive rearrangements about 87% or about 30% of the time, broadly matching IMGT annotations. The earlier analysis of approximately 560 of the donors excluded around 17 rarely observed V segments, including chromosome 9 orphons, because counts were too low. According to a later analysis, most CMV-associated TCR beta chains appeared to be HLA-restricted, and the HLA associations seemed to be driven largely by CMV exposure. A further reported finding was that TCR beta sequences accurately predicted the HLA-A and HLA-B alleles for most subjects in the first cohort. Cytomegalovirus status was reported to be diagnosed by the classifier with high specificity and sensitivity in both the original and validation cohorts. Across donors, most TCR sequences were observed very rarely, whereas some public TCRs were present in many individuals. In a later analysis, HLA-associated TCR beta chains showed more clonal expansion and lower generation probabilities than non-associated chains that were equally common. This cohort had only TCR beta chains sequenced, and the lack of alpha or paired-chain data limited which features could be detected. HLA typing was unavailable for some donors at each locus, so association tests used only the typed subset. When HLA alleles, especially DR and DQ, strongly co-occurred, TCR associations were difficult to assign to individual alleles. At a false discovery rate of 0.05, a later analysis linked 15,000 to 20,000 TCR beta sequences to specific HLA alleles. In a later analysis, the rate of TCR association differed among HLA loci, with DRB1 alleles having the most associated TCRs and HLA-C alleles having the fewest. A total of about 150 TCR beta chains were listed by the study as associated with cytomegalovirus. A later genetic analysis reported fewer N-insertions in productive TCRs among donors in an Asian-associated ancestry cluster than the roughly 620-donor mean. Presence/absence analyses assumed roughly uniform sequencing depth across donors, an assumption that may not hold. Some IMGT-functional V segments, including TRBV6-2 and TRBV6-3, could not be told apart with the 87-base-pair reads, so those segments were excluded. The sequencing pipeline was judged likely to have produced a cluster of highly shared sequence variants as a technical artifact. CMV serostatus was the only immune exposure information available for the cohort. A few of the identified cytomegalovirus-associated TCR beta chains were confirmed in vitro to be specific for cytomegalovirus antigens.

The cohort comprised fewer than 700 healthy bone marrow donors. Cohort members were all nominally healthy when sampled, although unrecorded immune exposures were likely present. The donor tested CMV seronegative and was one of the 352 seronegative cohort members. Each donor provided a peripheral blood sample, and peripheral blood mononuclear cells were used for TCR beta sequencing. Genomic DNA extraction from the blood cell samples was performed with the Qiagen DNeasy Blood Extraction Kit. The chain is encoded by TRBV7-2 joined to TRBJ2-1; the central 8 bases match TRBD2. The receptor was isolated from a male donor in good health and CMV-seronegative. Specimen: PBMCs. The nucleotide sequence reads as follows: TGTGCCAGCAGCTTAGCGGCGGGGGGTCACAATGAGCAGTTCTTC. Translation gives CASSLAAGGHNEQFF.